The rows below give T cell receptor beta chains drawn from one sample of a study of vaccination and CD4 T cells after COVID-19. These receptors' antigens are unknown. TCRdb redid the calling of the PCR reads with MiXCR, one entry per CDR3 protein. The sample yields 6,500 to 9,500 distinct CDR3 sequences, roughly 52% seen once. The specimen was CD4+ T cells from blood, cultured in vitro. Receptor source: a human donor in good health. Both conserved end residues are part of each CDR3. D genes are given only for firm matches. Some rows mark clone size as missing; the rest say once, few, many or name a class of expanded clone.

v_call	clone_size	d_call	j_call	cdr3_aa	cdr3_nt
TRBV7-9	.	.	TRBJ2-3	CASSYRGEADTQYF	TGTGCCAGCAGCTATCGAGGGGAGGCAGATACGCAGTATTTT
TRBV29-1	.	TRBD2	TRBJ2-3	CSVDQLLAGAPGTDTQYF	TGCAGCGTTGACCAGTTGCTAGCGGGAGCCCCGGGTACAGATACGCAGTATTTT
TRBV3-1	.	.	TRBJ2-7	CASSPLLGSYEQYF	TGTGCCAGCAGCCCTCTTTTGGGGAGCTACGAGCAGTACTTC
TRBV6-1	.	.	TRBJ1-1	CASSQGYTEAFF	TGTGCCAGCAGCCAGGGGTACACTGAAGCTTTCTTT
TRBV11-2	.	.	TRBJ1-1	CASSPRSGNTEAFF	TGTGCCAGCAGCCCACGGAGCGGGAACACTGAAGCTTTCTTT
TRBV28	.	.	TRBJ1-1	CASKVSLNTEAFF	TGTGCCAGCAAAGTGTCTTTGAACACTGAAGCTTTCTTT
TRBV7-2	.	.	TRBJ1-1	CASSLEVRLRNTEAFF	TGTGCCAGCAGCTTAGAGGTACGGCTAAGGAACACTGAAGCTTTCTTT
TRBV6-1	.	.	TRBJ2-1	CASSDIPSSYNEQFF	TGTGCCAGCAGTGACATTCCGAGCTCCTACAATGAGCAGTTCTTC
TRBV19	.	.	TRBJ1-2	CASSIRGGVGGYTF	TGTGCCAGTAGTATCCGCGGGGGGGTCGGTGGCTACACCTTC
TRBV2	.	.	TRBJ1-5	CASTNPGNQPQHF	TGTGCCAGCACTAATCCGGGGAATCAGCCCCAGCATTTT
TRBV5-1	few	.	TRBJ2-5	CASSLGSVWETQYF	TGCGCCAGCAGCTTGGGGTCGGTGTGGGAGACCCAGTACTTC
TRBV6-1	.	.	TRBJ1-6	CASSTGHPLPLHF	TGTGCCAGCAGCACGGGACACCCCCTGCCCCTCCACTTT
TRBV6-1	few	.	TRBJ1-6	CASSLQGRGSPLHF	TGTGCCAGCAGTCTACAGGGTCGCGGTTCACCCCTCCACTTT
TRBV11-2	.	.	TRBJ1-2	CASSERPNVGGYTF	TGTGCCAGCAGCGAGAGACCGAACGTCGGTGGCTACACCTTC
TRBV20-1	.	.	TRBJ2-3	CSATRIMQDPTDTQYF	TGCAGTGCTACTCGAATTATGCAGGATCCCACAGATACGCAGTATTTT
TRBV7-6	few	.	TRBJ2-2	CASSLAPNTGELFF	TGTGCCAGCAGCTTAGCGCCGAACACCGGGGAGCTGTTTTTT
TRBV7-9	few	TRBD2	TRBJ2-5	CASSRRAGGFGETQYF	TGTGCCAGCAGTCGTCGTGCGGGAGGGTTTGGAGAGACCCAGTACTTC
TRBV25-1	few	TRBD2	TRBJ2-5	CASSEYRGGETQYF	TGTGCCAGCAGTGAATATCGGGGGGGGGAGACCCAGTACTTC
TRBV5-4	.	.	TRBJ1-6	CASRTRGANNSPLHF	TGTGCCAGCAGGACCCGGGGGGCGAATAATTCACCCCTCCACTTT
TRBV19	.	.	TRBJ2-1	CASSGVRVGEQFF	TGTGCCAGTAGTGGGGTCAGGGTTGGGGAGCAGTTCTTC
TRBV12-3/TRBV12-4	.	.	TRBJ2-5	CASMGRGQETQYF	TGTGCCAGCATGGGACGCGGGCAAGAGACCCAGTACTTC
TRBV6-1	.	TRBD2	TRBJ2-7	CASRPKGTSGSYEQYF	TGTGCCAGCAGGCCCAAAGGGACTAGCGGGAGCTACGAGCAGTACTTC